One T cell receptor (beta chain) is described in this entry. Its antigen is currently unknown. The sample comes from a study of vaccination and CD4 T cells after COVID-19. Researchers used the Oncomine TCR Beta short-read assay to sequence DNA from cultured CD4+ T cells. TCRdb re-called the PCR reads through MiXCR, storing one row per CDR3 protein. The sample consists of approximately 20,000 distinct CDR3 sequences, roughly 24% of them appearing once. Treatment meaning: roughly ten-day PBMC culture with coronavirus spike peptide pools or control peptides (ViraFEST assay). V was shortened by 4 bases and J by 5 bases, with 14 bases between the two germline ends. The CDR3 has 14 residues. Germline CDR1 reads MNHEY; CDR2 reads SVGAGI.

The rearrangement links TRBV6-5 to TRBJ2-5; D is ambiguous. The sequencing input was cultured CD4+ T cells from blood. This sequence originates from a human donor with COVID-19. The CDR3 region has the DNA TGTGCCAGCAGTTCCCCAACCACGGCGGAGACCCAGTACTTC. Residues: CASSSPTTAETQYF.